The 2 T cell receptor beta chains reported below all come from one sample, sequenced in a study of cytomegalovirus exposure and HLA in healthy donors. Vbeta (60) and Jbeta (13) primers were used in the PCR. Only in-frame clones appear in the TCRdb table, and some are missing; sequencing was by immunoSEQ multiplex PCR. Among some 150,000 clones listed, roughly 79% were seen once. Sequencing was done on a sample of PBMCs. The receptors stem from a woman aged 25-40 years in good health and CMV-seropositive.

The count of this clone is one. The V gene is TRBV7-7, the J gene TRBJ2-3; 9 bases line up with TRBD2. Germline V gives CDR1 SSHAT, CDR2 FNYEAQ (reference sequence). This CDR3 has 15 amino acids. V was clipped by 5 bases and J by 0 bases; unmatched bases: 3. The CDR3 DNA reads TGTGCCAGCAGCACTACTAGCGGGAGCACAGATACGCAGTATTTT. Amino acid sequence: CASSTTSGSTDTQYF. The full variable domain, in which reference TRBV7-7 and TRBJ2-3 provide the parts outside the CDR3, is GAGVSQSPRYKVTKRGQDVTLRCDPISSHATLYWYQQALGQGPEFLTYFNYEAQPDKSGLPSDRFSAERPEGSISTLTIQRTEQRDSAMYRCASSTTSGSTDTQYFGPGTRLTVL.

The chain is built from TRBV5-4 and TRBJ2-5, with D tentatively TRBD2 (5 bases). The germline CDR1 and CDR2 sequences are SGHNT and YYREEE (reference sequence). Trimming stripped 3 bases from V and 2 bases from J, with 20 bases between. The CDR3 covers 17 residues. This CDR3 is CASSWQRDSLGQETQYF. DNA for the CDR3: TGTGCCAGCAGCTGGCAGAGGGATTCTCTGGGGCAAGAGACCCAGTACTTC.